The 9 T cell receptor beta chains below were found in one sample sequenced in a study of cytomegalovirus exposure and HLA in healthy donors. Profiled with immunoSEQ multiplex PCR; TCRdb holds only in-frame clones, not every one. The sample records over 150,000 clones, 86% being singletons. The sample comprised PBMCs. Receptors originate from a human donor in good health.

Here the CDR3 DNA reads TGCGCCAGCAGCTCTTACCGGGACAGGAGGGGTGGAGCTGAAGCTTTCTTT. Translated, it gives CASSSYRDRRGGAEAFF. The rearrangement joins TRBV5-1 to TRBJ1-1; TRBD1 aligns across 8 bases. This CDR3 spans 17 amino acids. V lost 3 bases to trimming and J lost 6 bases; unmatched junction nucleotides: 16. Germline values: CDR1 SGHRS, CDR2 YFSETQ.

There are a few counts of this clone. The chain couples TRBV6-6 to TRBJ1-6; D is perhaps TRBD1 (6 bases). The CDR3 contains 14 residues. The V gene lost 6 bases and the J gene lost 7 bases, with 13 bases spanning the gap. Looked up from germline, CDR1 is MNHNY and CDR2 is SVGAGI (reference sequence). The CDR3 here is CASSTRGQNSPLHF. CDR3 DNA: TGTGCCAGCAGCACCAGGGGACAAAATTCACCCCTCCACTTT.

DNA of the CDR3: TGCGCCAGCAGCCAAGCCTCCACGACAGGGCGCTATGGCTACACCTTC. It encodes CASSQASTTGRYGYTF. The V gene is TRBV4-1, the J gene TRBJ1-2; 7 positions agree with TRBD1. The junction had 9 bases not matched to a gene; V was cut back by 1 base and J by 4 bases. Germline V gives CDR1 MGHRA, CDR2 YSYEKL. This CDR3 has 16 amino acids.

The V gene is TRBV5-1, the J gene TRBJ2-1, with TRBD2 identical over 11 bases. This CDR3 has 15 residues. With 5 bases clipped from V and 7 bases from J, the junction kept 8 bases outside the gene matches. Germline V gene lookup returns CDR1 SGHRS and CDR2 YFSETQ. DNA for the CDR3: TGCGCCAGCAGTGGACTAGCGGGTTCGGGAAATGAGCAGTTCTTC. Amino acid sequence: CASSGLAGSGNEQFF.

V and J are TRBV7-2 and TRBJ1-1, with 8 positions matching TRBD1. Per the germline V gene, CDR1 is SGHTA and CDR2 is FQGNSA. The CDR3 is made up of 13 amino acids. Unmatched junction bases numbered 2, after V lost 3 bases and J lost 5 bases. The CDR3 DNA follows: TGTGCCAGCAGCTTTCGACAGGGGACTGAAGCTTTCTTT. It translates to CASSFRQGTEAFF.

This clone was seen once. CDR3 in DNA: TGTGCCACTTGTCTCGCTGGGGCCAACGTCCTGACTTTC. This encodes CATCLAGANVLTF. The genes are TRBV28 and TRBJ2-6; D ambiguous. This CDR3 spans 13 amino acids. The germline V and J ends were trimmed by 10 bases and 2 bases, with 9 bases remaining between them. Per the germline V gene, CDR1 is MDHEN and CDR2 is SYDVKM. The full variable domain, completed using reference TRBV28 and TRBJ2-6, is DVKVTQSSRYLVKRTGEKVFLECVQDMDHENMFWYRQDPGLGLRLIYFSYDVKMKEKGDIPEGYSVSREKKERFSLILESASTNQTSMYLCATCLAGANVLTFGAGSRLTVL.

This rearrangement joins TRBV6-5 to TRBJ1-1, with 7 positions matching TRBD1. The CDR3 sequence is 15 residues long. V shed 6 bases and J 1 base; nucleotides not matched to a gene: 8. Germline CDR1 MNHEY, CDR2 SVGAGI. CDR3 DNA: TGTGCCAGCAGAAGGGGGACAGCGCCGAACACTGAAGCTTTCTTT. Protein product: CASRRGTAPNTEAFF.

This chain links TRBV9 with TRBJ2-3, with 7 bases fitting TRBD1. CDR1 is SGDLS, CDR2 YYNGEE, per germline. The trim removed 4 bases at V and 3 bases at J, leaving 8 bases unmatched. The CDR3 spans 15 residues. The CDR3 DNA reads TGTGCCAGCAGCCTAGGGGGCTTAATGACAGATACGCAGTATTTT. This translates into CASSLGGLMTDTQYF. Full variable domain (rest looked up from reference TRBV9 and TRBJ2-3): DSGVTQTPKHLITATGQRVTLRCSPRSGDLSVYWYQQSLDQGLQFLIQYYNGEERAKGNILERFSAQQFPDLHSELNLSSLELGDSALYFCASSLGGLMTDTQYFGPGTRLTVL.

The genes are TRBV9 and TRBJ2-7; D possibly corresponds to TRBD1 (5 bases). Trimming took off 2 bases at V and 2 bases at J, with 14 bases between the two ends. The CDR3 contains 15 residues. CDR1 and CDR2 (germline): SGDLS, YYNGEE. CDR3 sequence reads: CASSVSSGPAYEQYF. DNA of the CDR3: TGTGCCAGCAGCGTTTCTTCAGGGCCTGCCTACGAGCAGTACTTC.